This T cell receptor (beta chain) was identified during a study of shared clonotypes between healthy human individuals. Germline CDR1 is SGDLS and CDR2 is YYNGEE. This CDR3 spans 16 amino acids. Germline trimming cut 7 bases from V and 0 bases from J; bases unmatched to any gene: 8. Naive CD8 cells lacked CD45RO, underwent positive selection for CCR7 and left out terminally differentiated effector memory CD45RA+ cells. TCRdb's copy holds only in-frame clones and misses some; the assay was immunoSEQ multiplex PCR. The sample lists about 2.1 million clones, about 93% seen once, with approximately 1.7% in the top ten.

The clonotype originates from a man younger than 35 in good health. Some clones in this sample may be carry-over from other donors' samples. The sequencing sample was made of naive CD8+ T cells from PBMCs. The chain couples TRBV9 to TRBJ2-2, with 8 bases fitting TRBD1. Here the CDR3 DNA reads TGTGCCAGCGCCCGGGACAGGATAACGAACACCGGGGAGCTGTTTTTT. Its translation: CASARDRITNTGELFF. The whole variable domain, remainder taken from reference TRBV9 and TRBJ2-2, is DSGVTQTPKHLITATGQRVTLRCSPRSGDLSVYWYQQSLDQGLQFLIQYYNGEERAKGNILERFSAQQFPDLHSELNLSSLELGDSALYFCASARDRITNTGELFFGEGSRLTVL.